This is a list of T cell receptor beta chains from one sample in a study of shared clonotypes between healthy human individuals. TCRdb's table, derived via immunoSEQ multiplex PCR, lists solely in-frame clones and lacks some. The table includes some 1.1 million clones, around three quarters detected once. What was sequenced was memory CD4+ T cells from PBMCs. The receptors come from a man aged 18 to 30 in good health. Some clones in this sample may be carry-over from other donors' samples. Both conserved end residues are part of each CDR3. D genes are given only for firm matches. Only part of the rows carry a size: once, few, many, or a class if the clone is expanded.

length,V,J,size,D,DNA,CDR3
11,TRBV6-6,TRBJ1-1,.,.,TGTGCCAGCAGCCTCCAGGGGATAGCTTTCTTT,CASSLQGIAFF
15,TRBV7-2,TRBJ2-1,once,TRBD2,TGTGCCAGCAGCTCGAGCGGGGCTTCCTACAATGAGCAGTTCTTC,CASSSSGASYNEQFF
14,TRBV2,TRBJ1-2,.,.,TGTGCCAGCAGCCTCGACATGGCCAGCTATGGCTACACCTTC,CASSLDMASYGYTF
14,TRBV6-5,TRBJ2-3,.,.,TGTGCCAGCAACCCTAACAGGGGGGGAGATACGCAGTATTTT,CASNPNRGGDTQYF
14,TRBV7-9,TRBJ1-1,.,.,TGTGCCAGCGGGATCGGACAGTCCAGCACTGAAGCTTTCTTT,CASGIGQSSTEAFF
14,TRBV9,TRBJ2-1,.,.,TGTGCCAGCAGCGTAGCCAGCGGTTACAATGAGCAGTTCTTC,CASSVASGYNEQFF
15,TRBV13,TRBJ2-3,.,TRBD1,TGTGCCAGCAGCGAAACAGGGGGTAGCACAGATACGCAGTATTTT,CASSETGGSTDTQYF
12,TRBV28,TRBJ2-7,.,.,TGTGCCAGCAGTTTAGTTCCCTACGAGCAGTACTTC,CASSLVPYEQYF
11,TRBV10-3,TRBJ1-1,once,.,TGTGCCATCAGCAAGGACACTGAAGCTTTCTTT,CAISKDTEAFF
15,TRBV5-4,TRBJ2-3,.,.,TGTGCCAGCAGCTCACCGGGGGTCCGCGCAGATACGCAGTATTTT,CASSSPGVRADTQYF
15,TRBV11-2,TRBJ2-5,.,.,TGTGCCAGCAGCTCCCAGGGACTCCGTAGGGAGACCCAGTACTTC,CASSSQGLRRETQYF
13,TRBV6-5,TRBJ1-6,.,.,TGTGCCAGCAGTTACTCGACTGATTCACCCCTCCACTTT,CASSYSTDSPLHF
14,TRBV2,TRBJ2-7,.,TRBD2,TGTGCCAGCAGTGTGCTAGCGGCAACCTACGAGCAGTACTTC,CASSVLAATYEQYF
14,TRBV5-8,TRBJ2-3,few,.,TGTGCCAGCAGCTTTCGGATTAGCACAGATACGCAGTATTTT,CASSFRISTDTQYF
16,TRBV29-1,TRBJ1-2,.,.,TGCAGCGACCGGAACTGGGGACTTTCCTTGGGGGCTGGCTACACCTTC,CSDRNWGLSLGAGYTF
13,TRBV6-5,TRBJ1-2,.,.,TGTGCCAGCAGTTACTCCGGACAGCGCGGCTACACCTTC,CASSYSGQRGYTF
15,TRBV9,TRBJ2-1,.,TRBD2,TGTGCCAGCAGCGTAGAAGGGACTAGGGTGGGTGAGCAGTTCTTC,CASSVEGTRVGEQFF
12,TRBV29-1,TRBJ2-2,few,.,TGCAGCGTCCCAGGGGCAGCCGGGGAGCTGTTTTTT,CSVPGAAGELFF
14,TRBV6-5,TRBJ2-5,.,TRBD2,TGTGCCAGCAGTCCTAGCGGAGGCACCGAGACCCAGTACTTC,CASSPSGGTETQYF
13,TRBV2,TRBJ2-7,few,.,TGTGCCAGCAAGTACGGTGGGGAGTGGGGGCAGTACTTC,CASKYGGEWGQYF
14,TRBV5-1,TRBJ2-7,.,.,TGCGCCAGCAGAGAGGGGCCAAGCTCCTACGAGCAGTACTTC,CASREGPSSYEQYF
14,TRBV6-5,TRBJ2-7,once,TRBD1,TGTGCCAGCACCTCATCCACAGGGGGGTACGAGCAGTACTTC,CASTSSTGGYEQYF
16,TRBV2,TRBJ1-4,.,TRBD1,TGTGCCAGCAGTGAACCTCTTACAGGGGGCAGCGCCAATTTTCGTTTT,CASSEPLTGGSANFRF
14,TRBV7-2,TRBJ2-2,.,.,TGTGCCAGCAGCTTTTTGGGGAACACCGGGGAGCTGTTTTTT,CASSFLGNTGELFF
13,TRBV19,TRBJ2-5,.,.,TGTGCCAGTACCATGGAATTCGGGGAGACCCAGTACTTC,CASTMEFGETQYF
12,TRBV7-2,TRBJ1-5,.,.,TGTGCCAGCAGCTTAGGATACCAGCCCCAGCATTTT,CASSLGYQPQHF
15,TRBV7-2,TRBJ2-7,.,TRBD1,TGTGCCAGCAGCTTAGTGACAGGGGCGGACTACGAGCAGTACTTC,CASSLVTGADYEQYF
14,TRBV15,TRBJ1-1,few,.,TGTGCCACCAGCAGAGATTCTATGAACACTGAAGCTTTCTTT,CATSRDSMNTEAFF
13,TRBV4-1,TRBJ2-3,.,.,TGCGCCAGCAGCCAAGGGTGGGCGGATACGCAGTATTTT,CASSQGWADTQYF
11,TRBV7-2,TRBJ2-7,.,.,TGTGCCAGCAGACTTCGCGGCGAGCAGTACTTC,CASRLRGEQYF
13,TRBV2,TRBJ2-7,.,TRBD1,TGTGCCAGCAGTCGGGACAGGGGATACGAGCAGTACTTC,CASSRDRGYEQYF
15,TRBV5-1,TRBJ2-5,.,TRBD1,TGCGCCAGCAGCTTGGGTGGGACAGGGGAGGAGACCCAGTACTTC,CASSLGGTGEETQYF
14,TRBV5-1,TRBJ2-7,.,.,TGCGCCAGCAGCTTGGCGGCTGCTTCCTACGAGCAGTACTTC,CASSLAAASYEQYF
15,TRBV5-1,TRBJ2-7,.,TRBD1,TGCGCCAGCAGCGGAGGTGGGACAGGGACCTACGAGCAGTACTTC,CASSGGGTGTYEQYF
14,TRBV29-1,TRBJ2-3,once,.,TGCAGCGTCGGGGGCGGCACTAGCACAGATACGCAGTATTTT,CSVGGGTSTDTQYF
17,TRBV14,TRBJ2-7,.,TRBD1,TGTGCCAGCAGCCAAGATTGGAGGACAGGGGATTCCTACGAGCAGTACTTC,CASSQDWRTGDSYEQYF
17,TRBV12-1,TRBJ1-1,.,.,TGTGCCAGCAGCTTTCGTCATAGGGACGCTTTGAACACTGAAGCTTTCTTT,CASSFRHRDALNTEAFF
13,TRBV6-4,TRBJ2-7,.,.,TGTGCCAGCAGTGGGGATCTATCTAGTGAGCAGTACTTC,CASSGDLSSEQYF
12,TRBV28,TRBJ2-2,.,.,TGCGCCAGCAGTTTGAAGCGGAACTCGCTGTTTTTT,CASSLKRNSLFF
17,TRBV5-4,TRBJ2-5,.,TRBD2,TGTGCCAGCAGCCCCCCCGGGCTAGCGGGAGTTCAAGAGACCCAGTACTTC,CASSPPGLAGVQETQYF
16,TRBV5-1,TRBJ2-1,.,.,TGCGCCAGCACCACCGGCTCTGGACCCGAGGTCAATGAGCAGTTCTTC,CASTTGSGPEVNEQFF